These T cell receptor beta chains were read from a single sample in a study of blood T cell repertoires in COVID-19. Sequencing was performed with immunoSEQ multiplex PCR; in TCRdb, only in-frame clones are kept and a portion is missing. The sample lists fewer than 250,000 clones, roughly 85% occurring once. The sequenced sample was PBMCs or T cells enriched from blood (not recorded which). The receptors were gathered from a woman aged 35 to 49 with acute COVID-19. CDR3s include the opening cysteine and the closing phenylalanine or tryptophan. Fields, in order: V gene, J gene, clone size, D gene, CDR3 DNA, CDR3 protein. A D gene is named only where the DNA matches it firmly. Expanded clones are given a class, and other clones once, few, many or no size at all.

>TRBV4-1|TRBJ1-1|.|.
TGCGCCAGCAGCCAATATGCGGGCAAGAACACTGAAGCTTTCTTT
CASSQYAGKNTEAFF
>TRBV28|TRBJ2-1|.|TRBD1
TGTGCCAGTCCCCCTGGGACAGGGCCCCATGAGCAGTTCTTC
CASPPGTGPHEQFF
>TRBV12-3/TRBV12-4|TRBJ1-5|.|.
TGTGCCAGCGGGCGCGAAAATCAGCCCCAGCATTTT
CASGRENQPQHF
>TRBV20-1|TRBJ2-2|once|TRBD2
TGCAGTGCTAGTCCCGGGACTAGCGGGAGGGCCATCGGGGAGCTGTTTTTT
CSASPGTSGRAIGELFF
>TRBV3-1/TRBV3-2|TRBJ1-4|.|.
TGTGCCAGCGCCAACGATTGGGGCGAAAAACTGTTTTTT
CASANDWGEKLFF
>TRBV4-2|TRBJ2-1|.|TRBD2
TGTGCCAGCAGCCAAGGGACTAGCGGCTCCTACAATGAGCAGTTCTTC
CASSQGTSGSYNEQFF
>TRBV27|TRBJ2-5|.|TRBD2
TGTGCCAGCAGGACTACCGGGACTAGAGTACAAGAGACCCAGTACTTC
CASRTTGTRVQETQYF
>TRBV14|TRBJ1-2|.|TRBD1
TGTGCCAGCAGCCGAGGGACAGGGTACTATGGCTACACCTTC
CASSRGTGYYGYTF
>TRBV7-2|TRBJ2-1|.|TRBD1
TGTGCCAGCAGCCGGACAGGGGGGAATTCCTACAATGAGCAGTTCTTC
CASSRTGGNSYNEQFF
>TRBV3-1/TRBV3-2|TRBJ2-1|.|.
TGTGCCAGCAGCCAATTTGGGTCGAGCGGGCCACGGGATGAGCAGTTCTTC
CASSQFGSSGPRDEQFF
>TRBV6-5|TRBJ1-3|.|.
TGTGCCAGCAGTTACGGACGTAAAGGGAGCACCATATATTTT
CASSYGRKGSTIYF
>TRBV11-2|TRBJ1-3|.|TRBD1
TGTGCCAGCAGCTCACGACAGGGGGATGGAAACACCATATATTTT
CASSSRQGDGNTIYF
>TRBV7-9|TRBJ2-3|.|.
TGTGCCAGCAGCCAAAGGCCGGCGGGCCTATCCACAGATACGCAGTATTTT
CASSQRPAGLSTDTQYF
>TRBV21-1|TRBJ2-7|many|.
TGTGCCAGCGGCCTTCCCCACAGCTCCTACGAGCAGTACTTC
CASGLPHSSYEQYF
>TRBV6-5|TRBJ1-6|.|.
TGTGCCAGCAGTTACGAGAGCTCCTATAATTCACCCCTCCACTTT
CASSYESSYNSPLHF
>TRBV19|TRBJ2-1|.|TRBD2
TGTGCCAGTAGACTAGCGGCAATGGCCTACAATGAGCAGTTCTTC
CASRLAAMAYNEQFF
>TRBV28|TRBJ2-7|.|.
TGTGCCAGCAGGGGGGGTTCTGACTACGAGCAGTACTTC
CASRGGSDYEQYF
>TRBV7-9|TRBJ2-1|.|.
TGTGCCAGCAGCTCACAGGGTAGCAATGAGCAGTTCTTC
CASSSQGSNEQFF
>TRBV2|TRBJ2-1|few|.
TGTGCCAGCAGTGTGGTCAGGGGATCCAATGAGCAGTTCTTC
CASSVVRGSNEQFF
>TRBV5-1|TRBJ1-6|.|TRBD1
TGCGCCAGCAGCTTTGGTCTTCCAGGGGGAAGCTCACCCCTCCACTTT
CASSFGLPGGSSPLHF
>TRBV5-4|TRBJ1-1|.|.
TGTGCCAGCAGCTACAGGACTGAAGCTTTCTTT
CASSYRTEAFF
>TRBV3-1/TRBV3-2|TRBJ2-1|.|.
TGTGCCAGCACGGTCGGGTTAACCTACAATGAGCAGTTCTTC
CASTVGLTYNEQFF
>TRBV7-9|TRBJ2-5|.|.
TGTGCCAGCAGCCAGATGGGAGGCGAGACCCAGTACTTC
CASSQMGGETQYF
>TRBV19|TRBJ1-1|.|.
TGTGCCAGTAGTCTCTGGGGGACTATTGGGAACACTGAAGCTTTCTTT
CASSLWGTIGNTEAFF
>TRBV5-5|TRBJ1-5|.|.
TGTGCCAGCAGCTTGTCGGGGGGGCATCAGCCCCAGCATTTT
CASSLSGGHQPQHF
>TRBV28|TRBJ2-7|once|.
TGTGCCAGCAGCCCCCCGCCCCCCGGACAGTCCGACTTC
CASSPPPPGQSDF
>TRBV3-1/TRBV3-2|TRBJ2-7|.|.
TGTGCCAGCAGCCAAGATCCTGGCCTCTCCTACGAGCAGTACTTC
CASSQDPGLSYEQYF
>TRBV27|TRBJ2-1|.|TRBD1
TGTGCCAGCAGTTCATACCGGGACAGGGTGGACAATGAGCAGTTCTTC
CASSSYRDRVDNEQFF
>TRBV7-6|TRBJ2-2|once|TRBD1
TGTGCCAGCAGCTTATCTGGGGCAGGGGGAACCGGGGAGCTGTTTTTT
CASSLSGAGGTGELFF
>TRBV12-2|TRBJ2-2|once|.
TGTGCAAGTCGCTTAGAGGCTAGCGGGAGAACCGGGGAGCTGTTTTTT
CASRLEASGRTGELFF
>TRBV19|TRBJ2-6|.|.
TGTGCCAGTACCACCGACTTGGCTGGGGCCAACGTCCTGACTTTC
CASTTDLAGANVLTF
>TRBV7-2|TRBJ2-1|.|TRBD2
TGTGCCAGCAGCTTCAGCGGGAGGGTGCATGAGCAGTTCTTC
CASSFSGRVHEQFF
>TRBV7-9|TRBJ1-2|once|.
TGTGCCAGCAGCTTACTAAGTAACTATGGCTACACCTTC
CASSLLSNYGYTF
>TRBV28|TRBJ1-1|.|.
TGTGCCAGCAGTTTCACAGGGAGGGGAGTTGAAGCTTTCTTT
CASSFTGRGVEAFF
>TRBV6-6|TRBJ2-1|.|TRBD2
TGTGCCGCCGCCCTAGCGGGAATAGGCAATGAGCAGTTCTTC
CAAALAGIGNEQFF
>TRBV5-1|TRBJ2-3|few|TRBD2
TGCGCCAGCAGCTATAGCGGGAGGGCCGTCGCAGATACGCAGTATTTT
CASSYSGRAVADTQYF
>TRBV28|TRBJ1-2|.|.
TGTGCCAGCAGTTTAGGCGGCAGCTCCTATGGCTACACCTTC
CASSLGGSSYGYTF
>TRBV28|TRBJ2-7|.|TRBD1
TGTGCCAGCAGCCGCAAACCGTGGACAGGGGGCAACGAGCAGTACTTC
CASSRKPWTGGNEQYF
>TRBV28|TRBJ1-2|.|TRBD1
TGTGCCAGCAGCTCCGGGGGACAGCATAACTATGGCTACACCTTC
CASSSGGQHNYGYTF